One sample yielded the 23 T cell receptor beta chains listed below, sequenced in a study of cytotoxic CD8 clonotypes in ibrutinib-treated CLL. The method was immunoSEQ multiplex PCR; TCRdb's version includes in-frame clones alone and lacks a portion of them. The sample has approximately 300,000 clones, 80% seen once. Source: PBMCs, taken before ibrutinib treatment. The receptors come from a human donor with chronic lymphocytic leukemia.

This clone has a handful of counts. V and J are TRBV6-5 and TRBJ2-6; maybe TRBD2 (5 bases). The CDR3 spans 13 residues. In germline, CDR1 is MNHEY, CDR2 SVGAGI. Trimming pared 8 bases from V and 0 bases from J, leaving 5 bases between. CDR3 DNA sequence: TGTGCCAGCGGAGGCTCTGGGGCCAACGTCCTGACTTTC. Its protein product is CASGGSGANVLTF.

V is TRBV28 and J is TRBJ1-2; D might be TRBD1 (5 bases). There are 15 residues in the CDR3. The germline V gene encodes CDR1 MDHEN and CDR2 SYDVKM. V lost 2 bases to trimming and J lost 0 bases, with 10 bases between them. This CDR3 is CASSLGGVPNYGYTF. DNA of the CDR3: TGTGCCAGCAGTTTAGGGGGGGTACCTAACTATGGCTACACCTTC.

The chain joins TRBV7-2 to TRBJ2-3; weak D call: TRBD2 (6 bases). Germline V gives CDR1 SGHTA, CDR2 FQGNSA. Trimming took 5 bases from V and 6 from J, leaving 9 bases between them. The CDR3 has 12 amino acids. The CDR3 DNA sequence: TGTGCCAGCAGCGGACGGGGGGATACGCAGTATTTT. This encodes CASSGRGDTQYF.

V and J are TRBV6-5 and TRBJ1-3; no reliable D call. Looked up from germline, CDR1 is MNHEY and CDR2 is SVGAGI. Trimming pared 1 base from V and 0 bases from J, leaving 10 bases between. This CDR3 is built from 16 residues. The CDR3 sequence is CASSYYSDVSGNTIYF. The CDR3 DNA reads as TGTGCCAGCAGTTACTACAGTGACGTCTCTGGAAACACCATATATTTT.

V usage is TRBV27 and J usage is TRBJ2-5, with 9 bases lining up with TRBD2. The junction had 8 bases not matched to a gene; V was cut back by 4 bases and J by 5 bases. Germline CDR1 reads MNHEY; CDR2 reads SMNVEV (reference sequence). CDR3 length equals 15 residues. DNA of the CDR3: TGTGCCAGCAGTTCTTTAGCGGGAGTCAGGGAGACCCAGTACTTC. It encodes CASSSLAGVRETQYF.

The J gene is TRBJ2-1, the V gene TRBV4-2; D call uncertain. V lost 0 bases and J 5 bases, leaving 11 bases between the germline ends. Germline CDR1 LGHNA, CDR2 YNFKEQ. The CDR3 loop spans 15 amino acids. In DNA form, the CDR3 reads TGTGCCAGCAGCCAAGACCGGTCAGCCCACAATGAGCAGTTCTTC. Its translation is CASSQDRSAHNEQFF.

This clone turned up a few times. This chain connects TRBV5-1 to TRBJ2-7, with a possible D match to TRBD2 (6 bases). Deletions cut 1 base from V and 7 bases from J, with 15 bases between. The length of the CDR3 is 14 residues. Germline values: CDR1 SGHRS, CDR2 YFSETQ. CDR3 DNA: TGCGCCAGCAGCTTGAGCGAGGCTCGGGGGGAGCAGTACTTC. Its translation: CASSLSEARGEQYF.

This chain connects TRBV6-1 to TRBJ1-5, with a tentative D call TRBD1 (5 bases). CDR1 MNHNS and CDR2 SASEGT come from the germline V gene. Trimming shortened V by 9 bases and J by 1 base, and 13 bases separated the two germline ends. CDR3 length: 14 residues. CDR3 residues: CASANGHSNQPQHF. CDR3 in DNA: TGTGCCAGTGCTAATGGACACAGCAATCAGCCCCAGCATTTT.

This clone has a single count. CDR3 DNA: TGCGCCAGCAGCTTAAATAGGGCTCCCGGGGAGCTGTTTTTT. It encodes CASSLNRAPGELFF. The rearrangement joins TRBV5-1 to TRBJ2-2; D ambiguous. The CDR3 runs 14 residues. Trimming took 2 bases from V and 6 from J, leaving 11 bases between them. Germline V lookup: CDR1 SGHRS, CDR2 YFSETQ.

This clone was seen more than once but under ten times. V is TRBV4-2 and J is TRBJ2-7; 8 positions agree with TRBD1. CDR3 length: 14 residues. Trimming cost V 1 base and J 3 bases; bases outside gene matches: 2. The germline CDR1 and CDR2 sequences are LGHNA and YNFKEQ. This chain's CDR3 is CASSQGTGNYEQYF. CDR3 in DNA: TGTGCCAGCAGCCAAGGGACAGGGAACTACGAGCAGTACTTC.

The chain carries TRBV15 and TRBJ2-3; 11 bases line up with TRBD1. J was trimmed by 4 bases and V by 0 bases; bases with no gene match: 3. Germline V CDR1 and CDR2: LNHNV, YYDKDF (reference sequence). This CDR3 is 16 amino acids long. CDR3 sequence reads: CATSRDGQGASDTQYF. CDR3 nucleotide sequence: TGTGCCACCAGCAGAGATGGACAGGGGGCTTCAGATACGCAGTATTTT.

The chain recombines TRBV6-4 with TRBJ2-1; unclear D gene. CDR3 length: 12 residues. V lost 9 bases to trimming and J lost 5 bases, with 11 bases between them. CDR1 is MRHNA, CDR2 SNTAGT, per germline. The CDR3, as DNA: TGTGCCAGTCGTGGGCTCCACAATGAGCAGTTCTTC. Its protein is CASRGLHNEQFF.

CDR3 nucleotide sequence: TGTGCCACCAGCATTCTGCTTGACTACGAGCAGTACTTC. Its protein is CATSILLDYEQYF. The chain links TRBV15 to TRBJ2-7; no definite D call. The CDR3 is 13 residues long. CDR1 is LNHNV, CDR2 YYDKDF, per germline (reference sequence). The V end was cut by 4 bases, the J end by 3 bases, with 10 bases between.

The rearrangement uses TRBV28 and TRBJ2-1; 11 bases match TRBD1. The germline CDR1 and CDR2 sequences are MDHEN and SYDVKM. The CDR3 is 20 amino acids. The J segment lost 4 bases and the V segment lost 4 bases, leaving 18 bases of the junction unmatched. The CDR3 nucleotides are TGTGCCAGCAGTTCCCGAACAAAACTTCGGACAGGGGGCGGTTACAATGAGCAGTTCTTC. It encodes CASSSRTKLRTGGGYNEQFF.

This clone occurred once. This chain joins TRBV6-5 and TRBJ2-5, with D perhaps matching TRBD1 or TRBD2 (5 bases each). The ends were cut back, 5 bases at V and 7 bases at J, with 20 bases in the middle. Germline CDR1 is MNHEY and CDR2 is SVGAGI. The length of the CDR3 is 15 residues. CDR3 loop: CASSASRDPRGTQYF. The CDR3 DNA sequence: TGTGCCAGCAGTGCCAGCCGGGACCCAAGGGGGACCCAGTACTTC.

This chain connects TRBV7-9 to TRBJ2-7; 10 nucleotides line up with TRBD2. Germline CDR1 reads SEHNR; CDR2 reads FQNEAQ (reference sequence). Germline trimming cut 4 bases from V and 2 bases from J; bases unmatched to any gene: 2. This CDR3 is 14 amino acids long. The CDR3 bases are TGTGCCAGCAGCTCTGGACTAGCGGCCTACGAGCAGTACTTC. Its protein is CASSSGLAAYEQYF. The full variable domain, completed using reference TRBV7-9 and TRBJ2-7, is DTGVSQNPRHKITKRGQNVTFRCDPISEHNRLYWYRQTLGQGPEFLTYFQNEAQLEKSRLLSDRFSAERPKGSFSTLEIQRTEQGDSAMYLCASSSGLAAYEQYFGPGTRLTVT.

This chain joins TRBV15 and TRBJ2-3; 8 nucleotides match TRBD2. This CDR3 contains 16 residues. With 5 bases clipped from V and 6 bases from J, the junction kept 13 bases outside the gene matches. Looked up from germline, CDR1 is LNHNV and CDR2 is YYDKDF (reference sequence). In nucleotides, the CDR3 is TGTGCCACCAGCCTACAACCGGGACTAGGAGGCGATACGCAGTATTTT. This encodes CATSLQPGLGGDTQYF.

The rearrangement links TRBV25-1 to TRBJ2-2; D remains ambiguous. V lost 4 bases and J lost 6, with 9 bases in between. In germline, CDR1 is MGHDK, CDR2 SYGVNS. The CDR3 spans 13 residues. The CDR3 spells CASSGTKAGELFF. In DNA form, the CDR3 reads TGTGCCAGCAGTGGAACCAAGGCCGGGGAGCTGTTTTTT.

By share, this clone counts as medium-sized. This chain uses TRBV30 with TRBJ2-3; D is undetermined. Trimming cost V 4 bases and J 5 bases, with 13 bases left between them. The CDR3 length is 13 residues. Germline values: CDR1 GTSNPN, CDR2 SVGIG (reference sequence). The chain's CDR3 is CAWIIMGKDTQYF. The CDR3 bases are TGTGCCTGGATTATAATGGGCAAAGATACGCAGTATTTT.

The chain recombines TRBV28 with TRBJ2-1; 8 nucleotides align to TRBD1. CDR1 is MDHEN, CDR2 SYDVKM, per germline. The ends lost 5 bases at V and 9 bases at J; junction bases unmatched: 12. The CDR3 runs to 15 residues. The CDR3 DNA reads TGTGCCAGCAGTCCTCTCGGCCAGGGGGCGGGTGAGCAGTTCTTC. Translation gives CASSPLGQGAGEQFF.

The chain carries TRBV6-5 and TRBJ2-7, with D perhaps assigned TRBD1 or TRBD2 (5 bases each). Germline V gene lookup returns CDR1 MNHEY and CDR2 SVGAGI. Trimming removed 6 bases at V and 2 bases at J, with 14 bases between. This CDR3 spans 14 amino acids. The CDR3 nucleotides read TGTGCCAGCAGGGGGACGTCTAGGGCCTACGAGCAGTACTTC. Amino acid sequence: CASRGTSRAYEQYF.

The chain carries TRBV29-1 and TRBJ1-3, with D perhaps TRBD1 (6 bases). The CDR3 consists of 13 residues. Germline CDR1 SQVTM, CDR2 ANQGSEA. Trimming left V 6 bases short and J 0 bases short, with 9 bases between. This CDR3 is CSVTGTSGNTIYF. Written as DNA, the CDR3 is TGCAGCGTCACAGGGACCTCTGGAAACACCATATATTTT.

V gene TRBV5-1 combines with J gene TRBJ1-1; the match to TRBD1 covers 7 bases. Germline V gene data show CDR1 as SGHRS and CDR2 as YFSETQ. CDR3 length equals 17 residues. J was trimmed by 0 bases and V by 3 bases; bases with no gene match: 11. CDR3 DNA: TGCGCCAGCAGCTCCTCGCCGCGACAGGGCATGAACACTGAAGCTTTCTTT. Translating it yields CASSSSPRQGMNTEAFF. Full variable domain (outside the CDR3, taken from reference TRBV5-1 and TRBJ1-1): KAGVTQTPRYLIKTRGQQVTLSCSPISGHRSVSWYQQTPGQGLQFLFEYFSETQRNKGNFPGRFSGRQFSNSRSEMNVSTLELGDSALYLCASSSSPRQGMNTEAFFGQGTRLTVV.